Given below is one T cell receptor beta chain in context. Which antigen it targets is not known. No base quality values were provided; no much bigger clone lies one nucleotide off. Libraries were prepared through 5' RACE. Sequencing instrument: Illumina HiSeq 2500. The second PCR ran for about 7 to 11 cycles and used a J-beta primer mix along with a sample-barcoded 5' primer. A unique molecular identifier was introduced onto each TCR beta cDNA molecule by a template-switch 5' adaptor carrying 12 random nucleotides. Each sample yielded at least 2.5 million CDR3-containing paired-end reads. First-strand cDNA was synthesized from all RNA with the Mint cDNA synthesis kit, primed by a TRBC-specific oligonucleotide. All cDNA was treated with uracil-DNA glycosylase and then went through a first 18-cycle PCR with the universal primers M1SS and BC2_uni_R. For the original study's pipeline: For normalization, 1 million high-quality reads were randomly selected from each sample, with every read carrying a distinct molecular identifier. Reads with shared molecular identifiers were discarded instead of being binned into consensus sequences. MiTCR, run with a Q25 quality threshold and the strictest error-elimination algorithm, handled CDR3 identification, clonotype clustering and error correction. A nonparametric unseen species model with Euler transformation was used to estimate lower-bound total TCR beta diversity. TCRdb trimmed the raw reads at Q25, called clones with MiXCR and kept productive beta chains. Rows with one shared CDR3 protein collapse into an entry with the most common genes and DNA. The V and J calls were determined by TCRdb, not by the authors. This sample is represented by around 800,000 distinct CDR3 sequences; about 53% of them were singletons. Together, the top ten hold about 38% of the sample.

Compared with germline, V lacks 8 bases and J lacks 0 bases; bases without a gene match: 9. The germline V gene (reference sequence) sets CDR1 to DFQATT and CDR2 to SNEGSKA. The CDR3, from cysteine to phenylalanine, totals 14 residues. Here the CDR3 DNA is all that survives: 42 bases in frame from base 1. The sample originates from a study of blood T cells in healthy people across ages (dated by TCRdb to 2015 to 2017). Study-wide context: In model experiments, template switching captured roughly one uniquely barcoded TCR beta cDNA molecule for every two T cells. The donors were divided into four age groups: young (average around 16 years), middle-aged (under 40), aged (about 60) and long-lived (nearly 85). To avoid experimental bias, donors of different ages were randomly spread across the sequencing lanes. The study measured age-related changes in TCR beta repertoire diversity using deep sequencing normalized with unique cDNA molecular identifiers. Using the same blood draw, the study looked at two additional independent replicas of 1 million unique cDNA reads for two donors, one aged 18 to 30 and the other aged 80 or older.

The approximately 41 donors, aged 6 to 90 years, were systemically healthy Caucasian individuals from Russia. Each donor gave ten milliliters of peripheral blood, collected into EDTA-treated Vacutainer tubes. PBMCs were isolated by Ficoll-Paque density-gradient centrifugation, with at least 6 million obtained per sample. Total RNA, at least 6 micrograms per sample, was extracted from PBMCs with Trizol reagent. For every donor, flow cytometry on a PBMC aliquot measured the percentage of naive CD45RAhigh/CD27high T cells. Findings and caveats that apply to the study as a whole: Donor CMV infection status was unknown, potentially confounding age-related changes in expanded clonotypes. Compared with the aged group, more naive CD4+ T cells, fewer expanded clones and increased TCR diversity were shown by the long-lived group, suggesting age selection. The percentage of naive T cells measured by flow cytometry correlated strongly with observed TCR beta diversity. Bulk unsorted PBMC profiling prevented conclusive comparison of naive and antigen-experienced compartments. Observed TCR beta diversity per million T cells fell roughly linearly with age, and a significant reduction was already apparent by age roughly 40. Estimates of total diversity based on one million sequenced T cells were regarded as lower bounds and as underestimates.

The TCR sequence derives from a man of 80 years or more in good health. Input material: blood. The chain couples TRBV20-1 to TRBJ1-2, and TRBD1 aligns with 7 junction nucleotides. The sequenced DNA is TGCAGTCCCACGGGGCAGGGGGCTAACTATGGCTACACCTTC. It specifies CSPTGQGANYGYTF.